The TCR beta chain under discussion was sequenced for a study of vaccination and CD4 T cells after COVID-19. The ends were cut back, 6 bases at V and 0 bases at J, with 15 bases in the middle. Germline-derived CDR1 and CDR2 are MNHNS and SASEGT. The CDR3 is 15 residues long. Cultured CD4+ T cell DNA was sequenced using the Oncomine TCR Beta short-read assay. TCRdb redid the calling of the PCR reads with MiXCR, one entry per CDR3 protein. Among about 16,000 distinct CDR3 sequences listed, around 53% were seen once. Treatment indicated: roughly 10-day PBMC culture with coronavirus spike peptide pools or control peptides (ViraFEST assay). This clonotype was counted a few times. Its specificity is unknown.

The chain is built from TRBV6-1 and TRBJ2-7; D not resolved. The specimen comprised CD4+ T cells from blood, cultured in vitro, sampled before SARS-CoV-2 vaccination. This clonotype was obtained from a human donor who had recovered from COVID-19. The CDR3 coding sequence is TGTGCCAGCAGCATCGCTGGCCTGGGCTCCTACGAGCAGTACTTC. Translation gives CASSIAGLGSYEQYF.